One sample yielded the 2 T cell receptor beta chains listed below, sequenced in a study of shared clonotypes between healthy human individuals. Measured with immunoSEQ multiplex PCR; TCRdb has only the in-frame clones, and not every one. This table holds under 1,100,000 clones, approximately 80% found once. The sample comprised memory CD4+ T cells from PBMCs. As for subset: CD45RA-negative fraction. All receptors derive from a man aged 18 to 30 in good health. Some clones in this sample may be carry-over from other donors' samples.

The chain carries TRBV28 and TRBJ2-6, with D perhaps matching TRBD2 (6 bases). Germline V gene lookup returns CDR1 MDHEN and CDR2 SYDVKM. V lost 9 bases and J 0 bases, leaving 15 bases between the germline ends. The CDR3 loop spans 16 amino acids. CDR3 DNA sequence: TGTGCCAGTAAACAGGAGGGGAGCTCTGGGGCCAACGTCCTGACTTTC. Amino acids: CASKQEGSSGANVLTF.

This chain links TRBV28 with TRBJ2-1; 8 nucleotides align to TRBD2. The CDR3 has 13 amino acids. V shed 10 bases and J 4 bases; nucleotides not matched to a gene: 6. From germline, CDR1 is MDHEN and CDR2 SYDVKM. The CDR3, as DNA: TGTGCCATTTGCCTAGCGGGTTACAATGAGCAGTTCTTC. It yields the protein CAICLAGYNEQFF.